Listed here are 30 T cell receptor beta chains from one sample, sequenced in a study of blood T cell repertoires in COVID-19. Only in-frame clones appear in the TCRdb table, and some are missing; sequencing was by immunoSEQ multiplex PCR. This table holds 95,000 to 100,000 clones, almost 85% found once. Sequencing input: peripheral blood. These receptors all stem from a man in his sixties or seventies with acute or convalescent COVID-19.

The gene calls are TRBV20-1 and TRBJ1-1; TRBD1 agrees at 7 bases. CDR1 and CDR2 (germline): DFQATT, SNEGSKA (reference sequence). The junction had 6 bases not matched to a gene; V was cut back by 4 bases and J by 10 bases. The CDR3 length is 11 residues. The CDR3 DNA sequence: TGCAGTGCTACCGGACAGGTCTCAGCTTTCTTT. Its translation: CSATGQVSAFF.

The chain joins TRBV5-6 to TRBJ1-3; D is unresolved. Germline lookup yields CDR1 SGHDT and CDR2 YYEEEE. Trimming left V 3 bases short and J 0 bases short, with 16 bases between. This CDR3 is 17 amino acids long. The CDR3 spells CASSSRRRANSGNTIYF. CDR3 bases: TGTGCCAGCAGCTCCCGGAGAAGAGCGAACTCTGGAAACACCATATATTTT.

CDR3 DNA: TGTGCCAGCAGTCCGCTTGGTAGGGAGGCAGATACGCAGTATTTT. Translating gives CASSPLGREADTQYF. V usage is TRBV28 and J usage is TRBJ2-3; D possibly corresponds to TRBD2 (6 bases). The CDR3 consists of 15 residues. Deletions cut 5 bases from V and 4 bases from J, with 16 bases between. CDR1 MDHEN and CDR2 SYDVKM come from the germline V gene. The variable domain in full, with the rest retrieved from reference TRBV28 and TRBJ2-3, is DVKVTQSSRYLVKRTGEKVFLECVQDMDHENMFWYRQDPGLGLRLIYFSYDVKMKEKGDIPEGYSVSREKKERFSLILESASTNQTSMYLCASSPLGREADTQYFGPGTRLTVL.

In its sample, this clone was seen once. The J gene is TRBJ2-3, the V gene TRBV24-1; D may be TRBD2 (5 bases). Germline values: CDR1 KGHDR, CDR2 SFDVKD. Trimming pared 9 bases from V and 4 bases from J, leaving 13 bases between. This CDR3 is 13 amino acids long. The CDR3 DNA is TGTGCCACCTGGGCGGGTGGGGCAGATACGCAGTATTTT. Its translation: CATWAGGADTQYF.

This clone was detected only a few times. The chain carries TRBV7-3 and TRBJ2-3; 7 nucleotides line up with TRBD1. The V gene end was trimmed by 5 bases and the J gene end by 1 base; junction bases not matched to a gene: 3. CDR1 SGHTA and CDR2 FQGTGA come from the germline V gene. This CDR3 region has 14 residues. The CDR3 sequence: CASSQGTGTDTQYF. The CDR3 DNA reads as TGTGCCAGCAGCCAGGGGACAGGCACAGATACGCAGTATTTT.

The chain couples TRBV2 to TRBJ1-3, with no clear D. Germline-derived CDR1 and CDR2 are SNHLY and FYNNEI. This CDR3 has 15 amino acids. V dropped 3 bases and J dropped 4 bases, with 13 bases sitting between them. CDR3 nucleotides: TGTGCCAGCAGTGAGGAGGGCTCTGAAGGAAACACCATATATTTT. Its protein product is CASSEEGSEGNTIYF.

This clone was seen a few times. V gene TRBV7-9 combines with J gene TRBJ2-7, with D perhaps matching TRBD2 (5 bases). V was trimmed by 1 base and J by 0 bases, leaving 7 bases between them. Germline V CDR1 and CDR2: SEHNR, FQNEAQ (reference sequence). The CDR3 contains 14 residues. This CDR3 reads CASSLVGSSYEQYF. The CDR3 DNA reads as TGTGCCAGCAGCTTAGTGGGGAGCTCCTACGAGCAGTACTTC.

The rearrangement uses TRBV6-5 and TRBJ2-7; possibly TRBD2 for D (5 bases). CDR3 length: 16 residues. CDR1 MNHEY and CDR2 SVGAGI come from the germline V gene. Trimming removed 4 bases at V and 3 bases at J, with 19 bases between. CDR3 DNA sequence: TGTGCCAGCAGTTCCCTCAAAAGAGGGAGACTCTACGAGCAGTACTTC. Protein sequence: CASSSLKRGRLYEQYF.

V gene TRBV27 combines with J gene TRBJ1-2, with 8 bases matching TRBD1. The CDR3 loop spans 14 amino acids. The germline CDR1 and CDR2 sequences are MNHEY and SMNVEV (reference sequence). Germline trimming cut 6 bases from V and 13 bases from J; bases unmatched to any gene: 16. Here the CDR3 reads CASSRIPQGDACTF. CDR3 bases: TGTGCCAGCAGCAGGATACCACAGGGGGATGCGTGCACCTTC.

V gene TRBV6-5 combines with J gene TRBJ2-3; TRBD2 agrees at 7 bases. V was clipped by 0 bases and J by 4 bases; unmatched bases: 7. The germline CDR1 and CDR2 sequences are MNHEY and SVGAGI. CDR3 size: 16 residues. Here the CDR3 DNA reads TGTGCCAGCAGTTACTCGGGCGGGGGAGGAGCAGATACGCAGTATTTT. This sequence encodes CASSYSGGGGADTQYF.

The J gene is TRBJ2-3, the V gene TRBV5-1; 10 bases map to TRBD2. The CDR3 is 14 residues long. Germline loops: CDR1 SGHRS, CDR2 YFSETQ. V shed 4 bases, J shed 6 bases, and the junction held 5 bases outside the gene matches. The chain's CDR3 is CASSGLAGADTQYF. The DNA for the CDR3 is TGCGCCAGCAGCGGGCTAGCGGGAGCCGATACGCAGTATTTT.

This clone was seen a single time. J is TRBJ2-4 and V is TRBV6-6; D is uncertain. Germline CDR1 and CDR2: MNHNY and SVGAGI (reference sequence). The V gene lost 6 bases and the J gene lost 11 bases, with 17 bases spanning the gap. The CDR3 has 13 amino acids. Written as DNA, the CDR3 is TGTGCCAGCAGAAACACCGAGTTTACAGTTCAGTACTTC. Protein: CASRNTEFTVQYF.

V gene TRBV4-2 combines with J gene TRBJ2-1; 9 positions agree with TRBD2. The junction had 9 bases not matched to a gene; V was cut back by 0 bases and J by 9 bases. There are 16 residues in the CDR3. CDR1 is LGHNA and CDR2 is YNFKEQ in the germline V gene. DNA of the CDR3: TGTGCCAGCAGCCAAGATTCCGGGACTAGCCGCGGTGAGCAGTTCTTC. Translation gives CASSQDSGTSRGEQFF.

In this sample, this clone turned up once. CDR3 sequence: CASSSGGGGPNSYEQYF. The CDR3 DNA reads as TGCGCCAGCAGCTCGGGTGGGGGGGGCCCCAACTCCTACGAGCAGTACTTC. The rearrangement uses TRBV5-1 and TRBJ2-7, with a possible D match to TRBD2 (7 bases). This CDR3 comprises 17 residues. V gave up 3 bases and J gave up 0 bases, with 19 bases separating them. Germline V CDR1 and CDR2: SGHRS, YFSETQ. The variable domain in full, with the rest retrieved from reference TRBV5-1 and TRBJ2-7, is KAGVTQTPRYLIKTRGQQVTLSCSPISGHRSVSWYQQTPGQGLQFLFEYFSETQRNKGNFPGRFSGRQFSNSRSEMNVSTLELGDSALYLCASSSGGGGPNSYEQYFGPGTRLTVT.

This clone was counted a single time. The genes are TRBV11-2 and TRBJ2-1; tentative D call: TRBD2 (7 bases). Per germline, CDR1 SGHAT and CDR2 FQNNGV. The CDR3 length is 15 residues. V gave up 6 bases and J gave up 7 bases, with 19 bases separating them. Here the CDR3 reads CASSQPGLTGNEQFF. In DNA form, the CDR3 reads TGTGCCAGCAGTCAACCGGGACTAACAGGGAATGAGCAGTTCTTC. Full variable domain (remainder filled in from reference TRBV11-2 and TRBJ2-1): EAGVAQSPRYKIIEKRQSVAFWCNPISGHATLYWYQQILGQGPKLLIQFQNNGVVDDSQLPKDRFSAERLKGVDSTLKIQPAKLEDSAVYLCASSQPGLTGNEQFFGPGTRLTVL.

This chain joins TRBV7-9 and TRBJ2-3, with 7 bases that match TRBD2. CDR3 length equals 17 residues. The J segment lost 4 bases and the V segment lost 1 base, leaving 11 bases of the junction unmatched. Germline CDR1 SEHNR, CDR2 FQNEAQ (reference sequence). The CDR3 sequence is CASSLGRRRESSDTQYF. CDR3 bases: TGTGCCAGCAGCTTAGGGAGGCGGCGGGAGTCTTCAGATACGCAGTATTTT. Full variable domain (missing parts from reference TRBV7-9 and TRBJ2-3): DTGVSQNPRHKITKRGQNVTFRCDPISEHNRLYWYRQTLGQGPEFLTYFQNEAQLEKSRLLSDRFSAERPKGSFSTLEIQRTEQGDSAMYLCASSLGRRRESSDTQYFGPGTRLTVL.

This clone was recorded a few times. This CDR3 is CASSPLDRSYEQYF. In nucleotides, the CDR3 is TGTGCCAGCAGCCCCCTCGATCGGTCCTACGAGCAGTACTTC. The chain employs TRBV9 and TRBJ2-7; no clear D. Trimming removed 4 bases at V and 1 base at J, with 12 bases between. This CDR3 contains 14 residues. Germline V gene data show CDR1 as SGDLS and CDR2 as YYNGEE.

The chain couples TRBV24-1 to TRBJ2-1; D is possibly TRBD1 (5 bases). The CDR3 runs to 15 residues. The V gene lost 0 bases and the J gene lost 7 bases, with 12 bases spanning the gap. Germline assignment: CDR1 KGHDR and CDR2 SFDVKD. Here the CDR3 reads CATSDLSDDSNEQFF. The DNA of the CDR3 is TGTGCCACCAGTGATTTGTCCGACGACAGTAATGAGCAGTTCTTC.

This rearrangement joins TRBV19 to TRBJ2-7; weak D call: TRBD1 (6 bases). Germline lookup yields CDR1 LNHDA and CDR2 SQIVND (reference sequence). The CDR3 totals 16 residues. V was clipped by 0 bases and J by 3 bases, with 15 bases between them. The CDR3 spells CASSIEQGRGYYEQYF. The DNA of the CDR3 is TGTGCCAGTAGTATAGAGCAGGGGCGAGGGTACTACGAGCAGTACTTC. The whole variable domain, remainder taken from reference TRBV19 and TRBJ2-7, is DGGITQSPKYLFRKEGQNVTLSCEQNLNHDAMYWYRQDPGQGLRLIYYSQIVNDFQKGDIAEGYSVSREKKESFPLTVTSAQKNPTAFYLCASSIEQGRGYYEQYFGPGTRLTVT.

This chain links TRBV30 with TRBJ1-1; TRBD1 matches 7 bases. The germline CDR1 and CDR2 sequences are GTSNPN and SVGIG (reference sequence). V dropped 3 bases and J dropped 3; count of bases not matched to a gene: 7. This CDR3 spans 14 amino acids. CDR3 DNA: TGTGCCTGGAGGCAGACAGGGTGGGACACTGAAGCTTTCTTT. Protein product: CAWRQTGWDTEAFF.

The chain joins TRBV5-1 to TRBJ2-4; 11 positions match TRBD2. The length of the CDR3 is 15 residues. Germline CDR1 SGHRS, CDR2 YFSETQ. V shed 4 bases, J shed 8 bases, and the junction held 8 bases outside the gene matches. CDR3: CASSPLSGRAHIQYF. CDR3 sequence (DNA): TGCGCCAGCAGCCCCCTTAGCGGGAGGGCCCACATTCAGTACTTC.

J is TRBJ2-2 and V is TRBV7-6; D is unclear. Germline V gives CDR1 SGHVS, CDR2 FNYEAQ. CDR3 length equals 14 residues. V lost 4 bases and J lost 0, with 6 bases in between. DNA of the CDR3: TGTGCCAGCAGCTCAGACTCGAACACCGGGGAGCTGTTTTTT. It encodes CASSSDSNTGELFF.

The rearrangement links TRBV19 to TRBJ2-2; D may be TRBD1 (5 bases). This CDR3 comprises 17 residues. Germline V gene lookup returns CDR1 LNHDA and CDR2 SQIVND (reference sequence). V was clipped by 7 bases and J by 0 bases, with 18 bases between them. The CDR3 sequence is CASTLSLGLTNTGELFF. CDR3 coding DNA: TGTGCCAGTACCCTCTCGCTGGGGCTAACGAACACCGGGGAGCTGTTTTTT.

The chain employs TRBV18 and TRBJ1-1; possibly TRBD1 for D (6 bases). The V gene's germline CDR1 is KGHSH and CDR2 LQKENI. Trimming took off 1 base at V and 3 bases at J, with 9 bases between the two ends. The CDR3 has 14 residues. DNA of the CDR3: TGTGCCAGCTCACCACGAGGGGGAGACACTGAAGCTTTCTTT. This gives the protein CASSPRGGDTEAFF.

This clone was found once. The chain recombines TRBV5-6 with TRBJ2-2; D unclear. V was shortened by 4 bases and J by 6 bases, with 13 bases between the two germline ends. This CDR3 contains 14 residues. In germline, CDR1 is SGHDT, CDR2 YYEEEE. The CDR3 loop reads CASSPETGAGELFF. CDR3 sequence (DNA): TGTGCCAGCAGCCCCGAAACCGGAGCCGGGGAGCTGTTTTTT.

The CDR3: CAWSMGAGQETQYF. CDR3 coding DNA: TGTGCCTGGAGTATGGGGGCTGGCCAAGAGACCCAGTACTTC. The V and J genes are TRBV30 and TRBJ2-5; a weak D match, TRBD1 (6 bases). The CDR3 loop spans 14 amino acids. The V end was cut by 2 bases, the J end by 1 base, with 11 bases between. The germline V gene encodes CDR1 GTSNPN and CDR2 SVGIG (reference sequence).

The V and J genes are TRBV30 and TRBJ1-1; weak D call: TRBD1 (5 bases). Trimming removed 5 bases at V and 5 bases at J, with 12 bases between. This CDR3 has 12 amino acids. Looked up from germline, CDR1 is GTSNPN and CDR2 is SVGIG (reference sequence). CDR3 sequence (DNA): TGTGCCTGGCTAGATCAGGGAACTGAAGCTTTCTTT. It specifies CAWLDQGTEAFF.

The V gene is TRBV27, the J gene TRBJ2-1, with 10 nucleotides matching TRBD2. The V segment lost 5 bases and the J segment 8 bases; nucleotides outside the gene matches: 6. The germline gives CDR1 MNHEY, CDR2 SMNVEV (reference sequence). The CDR3 loop spans 14 amino acids. The CDR3 DNA sequence: TGTGCCAGCAGTCCCCTAGCGGGAGTATATGAGCAGTTCTTC. This encodes CASSPLAGVYEQFF.

CDR3 nucleotides: TGTGCCAGCAGCCCCCAGCGAGATACGCAGTATTTT. The encoded protein is CASSPQRDTQYF. The chain has TRBV9 and TRBJ2-3; the D is unclear. Germline CDR1 reads SGDLS; CDR2 reads YYNGEE. V was pared by 4 bases and J by 5 bases, with 8 bases between. The CDR3 sequence is 12 residues long.

The chain uses TRBV6-5 and TRBJ2-7; 9 bases match TRBD1. The V gene's germline CDR1 is MNHEY and CDR2 SVGAGI. This CDR3 comprises 15 residues. V trimming: 7 bases; J trimming: 4 bases; junction bases outside the gene matches: 11. The CDR3 protein is CASIGPGQGHYEQYF. Written as DNA, the CDR3 is TGTGCCAGCATAGGTCCGGGACAGGGCCATTACGAGCAGTACTTC.